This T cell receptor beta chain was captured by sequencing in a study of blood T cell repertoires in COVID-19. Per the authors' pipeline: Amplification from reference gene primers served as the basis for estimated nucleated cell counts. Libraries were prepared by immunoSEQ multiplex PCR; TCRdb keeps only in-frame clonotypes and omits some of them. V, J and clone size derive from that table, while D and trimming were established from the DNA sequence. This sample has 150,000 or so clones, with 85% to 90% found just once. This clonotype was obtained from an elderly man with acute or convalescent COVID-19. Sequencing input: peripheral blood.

The CDR3 protein is CASSTTGLARNEQFF. The CDR3 DNA follows: TGTGCCAGCAGTACCACAGGACTAGCGAGGAATGAGCAGTTCTTC. The chain uses TRBV6-5 and TRBJ2-1; TRBD2 agrees at 9 bases. The germline V gene has CDR1 MNHEY and CDR2 SVGAGI. V trimming: 5 bases; J trimming: 7 bases; junction bases outside the gene matches: 9. The CDR3 contains 15 residues.